This T cell receptor (beta chain) comes out of a study of CD8 T cells in ankylosing spondylitis. Overall study findings and caveats: A TCR beta motif made of about 8 highly homologous variants seemed typical of ankylosing spondylitis blood. Earlier work had already found some motif variants in reactive arthritis synovial fluid and blood. Clones tied to disease were said to be significantly enriched in matched ankylosing spondylitis synovial fluid.

J was trimmed by 8 bases and V by 4 bases; bases with no gene match: 6. The CDR3 sequence is 13 residues long. Germline V lookup: CDR1 KGHSH, CDR2 LQKENI. Quantitative 5'-RACE with molecular barcodes produced the TCR beta libraries. MiXCR, applied by TCRdb to the 5' RACE reads, yields one record per CDR3 protein. The table lists around 390,000 distinct CDR3 sequences, 20% to 25% of them singletons. A remark on this clonotype: The antigen is undetermined.

Sequencing used blood, either unsorted or a sorted T cell fraction (not recorded which). This sequence joins TRBV18 and TRBJ1-1; 8 bases align to TRBD1. The sequence derives from a male donor with ankylosing spondylitis. CDR3 sequence: CASSLETGAEAFF. The CDR3 DNA follows: TGTGCCAGCTCACTAGAGACAGGGGCCGAAGCTTTCTTT.